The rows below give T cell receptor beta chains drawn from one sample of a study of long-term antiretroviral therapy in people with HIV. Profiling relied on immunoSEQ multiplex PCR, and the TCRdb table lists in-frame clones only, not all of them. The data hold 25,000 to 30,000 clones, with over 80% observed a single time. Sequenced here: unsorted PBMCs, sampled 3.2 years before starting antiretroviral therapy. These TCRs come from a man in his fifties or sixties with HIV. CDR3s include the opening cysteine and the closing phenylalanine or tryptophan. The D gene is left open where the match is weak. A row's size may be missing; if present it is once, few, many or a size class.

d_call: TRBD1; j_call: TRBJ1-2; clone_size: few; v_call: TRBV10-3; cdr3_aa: CAISDRVTNYGYTF; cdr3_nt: TGTGCCATCAGCGACAGGGTAACTAACTATGGCTACACCTTC
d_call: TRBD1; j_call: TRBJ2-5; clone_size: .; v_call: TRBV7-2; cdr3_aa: CASSTGPGQYQETQYF; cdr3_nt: TGTGCCAGCAGCACCGGACCGGGACAGTACCAAGAGACCCAGTACTTC
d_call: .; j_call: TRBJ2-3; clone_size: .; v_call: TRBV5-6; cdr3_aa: CASSLALGVSTDTQYF; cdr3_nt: TGTGCCAGCAGCTTGGCCTTAGGGGTGAGCACAGATACGCAGTATTTT
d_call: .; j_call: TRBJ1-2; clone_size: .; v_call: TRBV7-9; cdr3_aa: CASTRGVNYGYTF; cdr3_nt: TGTGCCAGCACCCGGGGGGTAAACTATGGCTACACCTTC
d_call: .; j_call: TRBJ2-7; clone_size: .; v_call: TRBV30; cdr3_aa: CAWSVGFYEQYF; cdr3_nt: TGTGCCTGGAGTGTTGGGTTCTACGAGCAGTACTTC
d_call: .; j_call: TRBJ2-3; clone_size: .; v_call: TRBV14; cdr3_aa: CASSRQTTDTQYF; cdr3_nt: TGTGCCAGCAGCCGACAAACCACAGATACGCAGTATTTT
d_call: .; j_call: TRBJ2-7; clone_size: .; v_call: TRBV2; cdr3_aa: CASRWSYEQYF; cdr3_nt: TGTGCCAGTCGCTGGAGTTACGAGCAGTACTTC
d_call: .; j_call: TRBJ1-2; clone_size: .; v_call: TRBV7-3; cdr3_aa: CASSLTPLSGARDGYTF; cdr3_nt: TGTGCCAGCAGCTTAACGCCCCTCTCGGGGGCTAGGGATGGCTACACCTTC
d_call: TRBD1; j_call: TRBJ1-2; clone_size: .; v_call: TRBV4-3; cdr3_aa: CASSQDWDRVYYGYTF; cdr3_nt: TGCGCCAGCAGCCAAGATTGGGACAGGGTATACTATGGCTACACCTTC
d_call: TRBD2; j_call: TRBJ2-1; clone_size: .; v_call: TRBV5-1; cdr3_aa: CASSLGSAGAGNEQFF; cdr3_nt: TGCGCCAGCAGCTTGGGGTCAGCGGGAGCGGGCAATGAGCAGTTCTTC
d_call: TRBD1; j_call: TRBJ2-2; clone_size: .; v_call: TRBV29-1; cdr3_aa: CSAKTGTTGELFF; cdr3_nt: TGCAGCGCCAAGACAGGGACAACCGGGGAGCTGTTTTTT
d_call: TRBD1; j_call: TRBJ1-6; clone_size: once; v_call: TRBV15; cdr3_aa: CATSRDRAGQGSPLHF; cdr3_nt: TGTGCCACCAGCAGAGATCGAGCCGGACAGGGATCACCCCTCCACTTT
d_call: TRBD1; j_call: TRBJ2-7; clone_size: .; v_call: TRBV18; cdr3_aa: CASSPLATGLNEQYF; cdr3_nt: TGTGCCAGCTCACCACTAGCGACAGGGCTGAACGAGCAGTACTTC
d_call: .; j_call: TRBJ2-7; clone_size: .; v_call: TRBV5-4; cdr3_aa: CATSPPGLYEQYF; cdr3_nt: TGTGCCACCTCCCCGCCAGGACTCTACGAGCAGTACTTC
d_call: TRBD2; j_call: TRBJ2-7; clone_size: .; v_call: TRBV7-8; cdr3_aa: CASSLPGTSLYEQYF; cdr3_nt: TGTGCCAGCAGCTTACCCGGGACTAGCCTCTACGAGCAGTACTTC
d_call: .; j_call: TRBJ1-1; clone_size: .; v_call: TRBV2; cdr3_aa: CASRYQEANTEAFF; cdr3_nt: TGTGCCAGCAGGTATCAGGAGGCAAACACTGAAGCTTTCTTT
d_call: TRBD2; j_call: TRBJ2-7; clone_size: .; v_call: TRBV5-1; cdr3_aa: CASSSCGRREFGAYLYEQYF; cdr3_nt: TGCGCCAGCAGCTCGTGCGGAAGGCGGGAGTTCGGAGCGTACCTCTACGAGCAGTACTTC
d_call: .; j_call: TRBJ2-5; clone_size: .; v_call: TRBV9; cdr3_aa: CASSLQGGQETQYF; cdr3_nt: TGTGCCAGCAGCCTACAAGGGGGGCAAGAGACCCAGTACTTC
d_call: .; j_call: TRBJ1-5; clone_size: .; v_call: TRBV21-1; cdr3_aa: CASSKLGDLPRAQPQHF; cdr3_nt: TGTGCCAGCAGCAAATTGGGAGATTTGCCGCGCGCGCAGCCCCAGCATTTT
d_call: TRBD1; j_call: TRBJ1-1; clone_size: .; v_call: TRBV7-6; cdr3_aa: CASSRKPRDRVRNTEAFF; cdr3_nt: TGTGCCAGCAGTCGGAAGCCCCGGGACAGGGTTCGGAACACTGAAGCTTTCTTT
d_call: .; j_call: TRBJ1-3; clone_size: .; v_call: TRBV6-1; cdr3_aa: CASSEQEGSAGNTIYF; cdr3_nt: TGTGCCAGCAGTGAACAGGAGGGATCGGCTGGAAACACCATATATTTT
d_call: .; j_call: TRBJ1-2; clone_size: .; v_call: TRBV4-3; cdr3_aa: CASSQGPTLNYGYTF; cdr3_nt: TGCGCCAGCAGCCAAGGCCCGACATTAAACTATGGCTACACCTTC
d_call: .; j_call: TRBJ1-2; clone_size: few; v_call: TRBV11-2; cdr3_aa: CASSSFLGFLGYGYTF; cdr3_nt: TGTGCCAGCAGCTCTTTTCTGGGTTTTCTGGGGTATGGCTACACCTTC
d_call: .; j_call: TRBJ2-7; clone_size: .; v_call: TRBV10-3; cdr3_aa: CAISAGYEQYF; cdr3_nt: TGTGCCATCAGTGCAGGCTACGAGCAGTACTTC
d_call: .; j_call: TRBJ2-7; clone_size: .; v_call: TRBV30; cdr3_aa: CAWRQGPYPTYEQYF; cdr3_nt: TGTGCCTGGAGACAAGGGCCGTACCCAACCTACGAGCAGTACTTC
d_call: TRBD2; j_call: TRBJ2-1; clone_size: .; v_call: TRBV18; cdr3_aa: CASSIRTSGIREQFF; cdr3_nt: TGTGCCAGCTCAATCAGGACTAGCGGGATCAGGGAGCAGTTCTTC
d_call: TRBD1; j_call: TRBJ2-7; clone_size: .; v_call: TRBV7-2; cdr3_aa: CASSLDRGQGTYEQYF; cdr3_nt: TGTGCCAGCAGCTTAGACCGGGGACAGGGCACCTACGAGCAGTACTTC
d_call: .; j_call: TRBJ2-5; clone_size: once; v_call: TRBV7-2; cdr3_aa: CASSLGGLEETQYF; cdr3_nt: TGTGCCAGCAGCTTAGGGGGGTTAGAAGAGACCCAGTACTTC
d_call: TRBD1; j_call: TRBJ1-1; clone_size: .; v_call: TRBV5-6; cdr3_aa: CASSSGTGLAFF; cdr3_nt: TGTGCCAGCAGCTCGGGGACAGGGCTGGCTTTCTTT
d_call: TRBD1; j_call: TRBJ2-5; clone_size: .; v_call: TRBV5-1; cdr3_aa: CASSSELGQGGETQYF; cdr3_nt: TGCGCCAGCAGCTCCGAATTAGGACAGGGCGGAGAGACCCAGTACTTC
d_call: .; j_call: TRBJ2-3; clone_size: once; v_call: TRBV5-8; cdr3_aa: CASSLGFGSLTDTQYF; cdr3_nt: TGTGCCAGCAGCTTGGGATTTGGGAGTCTGACAGATACGCAGTATTTT
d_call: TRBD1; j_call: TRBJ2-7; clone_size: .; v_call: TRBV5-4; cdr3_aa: CASSLAGTAVYEQYF; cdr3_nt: TGTGCCAGCAGCTTGGCCGGGACAGCTGTCTACGAGCAGTACTTC
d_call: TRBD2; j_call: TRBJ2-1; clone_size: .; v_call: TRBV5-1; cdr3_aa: CASSASGSASYNEQFF; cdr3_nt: TGCGCCAGCAGCGCTAGCGGGAGCGCTTCCTACAATGAGCAGTTCTTC
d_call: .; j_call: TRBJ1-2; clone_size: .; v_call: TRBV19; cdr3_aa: CASSILGRLNYGYTF; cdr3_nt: TGTGCCAGTAGTATACTAGGACGGCTAAACTATGGCTACACCTTC
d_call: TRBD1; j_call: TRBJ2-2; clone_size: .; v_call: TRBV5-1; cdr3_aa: CASSLVGTGTGELFF; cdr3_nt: TGCGCCAGCAGCTTGGTGGGGACAGGGACGGGGGAGCTGTTTTTT
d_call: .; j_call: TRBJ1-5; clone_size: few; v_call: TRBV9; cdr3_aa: CASSKTGANQPQHF; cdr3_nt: TGTGCCAGCAGCAAAACGGGGGCCAATCAGCCCCAGCATTTT